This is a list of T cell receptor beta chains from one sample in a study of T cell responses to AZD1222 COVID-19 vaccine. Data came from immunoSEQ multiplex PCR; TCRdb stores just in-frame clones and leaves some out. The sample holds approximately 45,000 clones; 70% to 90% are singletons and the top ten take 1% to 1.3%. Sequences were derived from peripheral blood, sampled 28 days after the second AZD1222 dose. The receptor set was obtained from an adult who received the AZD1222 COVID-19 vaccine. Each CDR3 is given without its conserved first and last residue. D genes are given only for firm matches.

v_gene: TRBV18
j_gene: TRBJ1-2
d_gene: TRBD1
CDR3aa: ASSQGQGDGYT

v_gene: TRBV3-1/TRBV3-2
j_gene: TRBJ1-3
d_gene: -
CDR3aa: ASSPIGRGNTIY

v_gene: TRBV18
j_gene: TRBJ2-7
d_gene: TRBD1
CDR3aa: ASSPSNRGSEQY

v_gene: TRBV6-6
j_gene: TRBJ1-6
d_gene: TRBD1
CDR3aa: ASSLGQGHSPLH

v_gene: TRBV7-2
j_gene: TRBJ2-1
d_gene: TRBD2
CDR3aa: ASSPSGSLYNEQF

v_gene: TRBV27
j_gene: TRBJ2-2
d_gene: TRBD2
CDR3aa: ASRGLAGNTGELF

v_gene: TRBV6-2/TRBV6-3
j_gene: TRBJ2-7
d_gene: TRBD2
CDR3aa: ASSYKREVYYHEQY

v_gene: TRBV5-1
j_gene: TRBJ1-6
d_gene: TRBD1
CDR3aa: ASRRGQVDNSPLH

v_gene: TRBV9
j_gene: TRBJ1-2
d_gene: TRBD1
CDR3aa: ASSVGGQGFGYT

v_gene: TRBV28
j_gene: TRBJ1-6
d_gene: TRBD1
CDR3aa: ASSLLDRHNSPLH

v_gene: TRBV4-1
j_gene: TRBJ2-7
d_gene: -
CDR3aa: ASSQDYPGATYEQY

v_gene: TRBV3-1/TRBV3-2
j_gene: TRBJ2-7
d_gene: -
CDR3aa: ASSRSSVTYEQY

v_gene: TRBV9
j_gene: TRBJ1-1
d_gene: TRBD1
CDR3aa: ASSVSGTGYTEAF

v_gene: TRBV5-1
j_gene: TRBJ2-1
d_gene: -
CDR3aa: ASSLATLASTYNEQF

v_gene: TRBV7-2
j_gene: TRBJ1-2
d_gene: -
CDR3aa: ASSLGGQPIYGYT

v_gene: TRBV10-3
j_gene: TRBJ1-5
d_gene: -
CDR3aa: AISGWDTDQPQH

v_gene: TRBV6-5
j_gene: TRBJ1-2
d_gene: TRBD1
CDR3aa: ASSRDRASGYT

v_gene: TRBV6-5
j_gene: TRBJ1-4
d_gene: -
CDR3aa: ASKSGGDNEKLF

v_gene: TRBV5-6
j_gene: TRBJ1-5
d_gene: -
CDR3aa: ASSHRGGSNNQPQH

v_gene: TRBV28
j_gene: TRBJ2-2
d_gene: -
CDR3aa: ASTQVPRGFGELF

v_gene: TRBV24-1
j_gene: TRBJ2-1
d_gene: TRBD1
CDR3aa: ATSDPGQGRYNEQF

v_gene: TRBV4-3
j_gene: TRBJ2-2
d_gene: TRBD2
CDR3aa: ASSKGLAGAGGELF

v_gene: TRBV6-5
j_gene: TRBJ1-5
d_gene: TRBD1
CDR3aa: ASSRQGIQPQH

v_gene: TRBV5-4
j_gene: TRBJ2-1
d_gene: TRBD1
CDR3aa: ASSDRGNEQF

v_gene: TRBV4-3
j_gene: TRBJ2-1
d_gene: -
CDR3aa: ASSQDTGLYNEQF

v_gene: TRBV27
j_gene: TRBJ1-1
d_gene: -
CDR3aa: ASSARRGKNTEAF